Following are 30 T cell receptor beta chains from one sample sequenced in a study of shared clonotypes between healthy human individuals. Profiling relied on immunoSEQ multiplex PCR, and the TCRdb table lists in-frame clones only, not all of them. The table has approximately 1,500,000 clones, around 95% seen once. The specimen sequenced was naive CD4+ T cells sorted from blood. Subset meaning: CD45RA+ positively selected. Receptors were obtained from a man aged 25 to 40 in good health.

The chain links TRBV27 to TRBJ2-5; TRBD1 or TRBD2 may be the D gene (6 bases each). CDR3 length: 21 amino acids. Germline V gene data show CDR1 as MNHEY and CDR2 as SMNVEV (reference sequence). Trimming stripped 5 bases from V and 8 bases from J, with 39 bases between. DNA for the CDR3: TGTGCCAGCAGTCAGATAAAAGGAGGGACAATTGGCAGCGGCGCCTACGATACCCAGTACTTC. This gives the protein CASSQIKGGTIGSGAYDTQYF.

This rearrangement joins TRBV27 to TRBJ1-2; D gene uncertain. CDR3 size: 13 residues. The V end lost 4 bases, the J end lost 0 bases, and 6 bases lay between the germline ends. Germline CDR1 reads MNHEY; CDR2 reads SMNVEV (reference sequence). CDR3 bases: TGTGCCAGCAGTTCCCCAACTAACTATGGCTACACCTTC. It translates to CASSSPTNYGYTF.

This clone was seen only once. This chain links TRBV7-9 with TRBJ1-4, with D unresolved. The CDR3 is made up of 14 amino acids. V was trimmed by 5 bases and J by 8 bases, leaving 15 bases between them. Germline V CDR1 and CDR2: SEHNR, FQNEAQ (reference sequence). The chain's CDR3 is CASSRPHGEEKLFF. The CDR3 nucleotides read TGTGCCAGCAGCCGACCCCATGGAGAGGAAAAACTGTTTTTT.

The chain employs TRBV21-1 and TRBJ2-1. TRBV21-1 is shown as a pseudogene. The CDR3 consists of 16 residues. The CDR3 region is CASSPDDRDGNNEQFF. CDR3 sequence (DNA): TGTGCCAGCAGCCCTGACGACCGGGACGGGAACAATGAGCAGTTCTTC.

The V call is TRBV19, the J call TRBJ1-5; TRBD1 might be the D (5 bases). This CDR3 is built from 15 residues. The V and J ends lost 5 bases and 0 bases respectively, with 11 bases between them. CDR1 and CDR2 (germline): LNHDA, SQIVND (reference sequence). DNA of the CDR3: TGTGCCAGTAGTCACCAGGGTGATAGCAATCAGCCCCAGCATTTT. Amino acids: CASSHQGDSNQPQHF.

This chain links TRBV29-1 with TRBJ2-7; 7 bases align to TRBD1. The CDR3 contains 14 residues. Trimming removed 4 bases from V and 5 bases from J; junction bases left unmatched: 11. CDR1 SQVTM and CDR2 ANQGSEA come from the germline V gene. The CDR3 reads CSVVVRDSVDEQYF. CDR3 sequence (DNA): TGCAGCGTTGTCGTTAGGGACAGCGTGGACGAGCAGTACTTC.

The chain carries TRBV19 and TRBJ2-7; TRBD1 or TRBD2 may be the D gene (5 bases each). Trimming removed 7 bases from V and 1 base from J, with 14 bases in between. This CDR3 has 14 amino acids. Germline values: CDR1 LNHDA, CDR2 SQIVND (reference sequence). The CDR3 DNA is TGTGCCAGTAACCCCGGGGCCTATTCCTACGAGCAGTACTTC. It encodes CASNPGAYSYEQYF. The entire variable domain, with the rest obtained from reference TRBV19 and TRBJ2-7, is as follows: DGGITQSPKYLFRKEGQNVTLSCEQNLNHDAMYWYRQDPGQGLRLIYYSQIVNDFQKGDIAEGYSVSREKKESFPLTVTSAQKNPTAFYLCASNPGAYSYEQYFGPGTRLTVT.

The V gene is TRBV19, the J gene TRBJ1-3; D gene unclear. V was cut by 4 bases and J by 0 bases, with 13 bases left in between. The CDR3 is made up of 16 amino acids. Germline-derived CDR1 and CDR2 are LNHDA and SQIVND (reference sequence). CDR3 region: CASSTPEGISGNTIYF. The DNA of the CDR3 is TGTGCCAGTAGTACCCCGGAAGGCATCTCTGGAAACACCATATATTTT.

The rearrangement uses TRBV5-1 and TRBJ2-5; D is undetermined. V lost 0 bases to trimming and J lost 4 bases, with 7 bases between them. The CDR3 length is 13 residues. Germline CDR1 is SGHRS and CDR2 is YFSETQ. The CDR3 loop is CASSLVPAETQYF. The CDR3 coding sequence is TGCGCCAGCAGCTTGGTGCCAGCAGAGACCCAGTACTTC.

The CDR3 sequence is CATSGTGGSADTIYF. As DNA, the CDR3 is TGCGCCACCTCCGGGACAGGGGGCTCCGCAGACACCATATATTTT. The J gene is TRBJ1-3, the V gene TRBV5-1; 12 nucleotides match TRBD1. V gave up 9 bases and J gave up 8 bases; unmatched junction bases: 12. Germline CDR1 is SGHRS and CDR2 is YFSETQ. The CDR3 is made up of 15 amino acids. Full variable domain (missing parts from reference TRBV5-1 and TRBJ1-3): KAGVTQTPRYLIKTRGQQVTLSCSPISGHRSVSWYQQTPGQGLQFLFEYFSETQRNKGNFPGRFSGRQFSNSRSEMNVSTLELGDSALYLCATSGTGGSADTIYFGEGSWLTVV.

The V gene is TRBV7-9, the J gene TRBJ2-1, with TRBD2 identical over 8 bases. The CDR3 totals 13 residues. The trim removed 7 bases at V and 12 bases at J, leaving 11 bases unmatched. CDR1 SEHNR and CDR2 FQNEAQ come from the germline V gene (reference sequence). CDR3 amino acids: CASNPPAGEWQFF. In DNA form, the CDR3 reads TGTGCCAGCAACCCCCCAGCGGGAGAATGGCAGTTCTTC.

The CDR3 loop is CASSSKGLDTQYF. The CDR3 region has the DNA TGTGCCAGCAGCTCGAAAGGGCTGGATACGCAGTATTTT. The chain carries TRBV5-4 and TRBJ2-3; the D is unclear. V gave up 3 bases and J gave up 6 bases, with 11 bases separating them. Germline values: CDR1 SGHNT, CDR2 YYREEE (reference sequence). This CDR3 has 13 residues.

This chain joins TRBV9 and TRBJ2-2, with TRBD2 identical over 8 bases. Germline V CDR1 and CDR2: SGDLS, YYNGEE. The CDR3 extends over 17 amino acids. The V segment lost 3 bases and the J segment 1 base; nucleotides outside the gene matches: 8. The CDR3 is CASSAKVLAGNTGELFF. The CDR3 bases are TGTGCCAGCAGCGCAAAGGTTCTAGCGGGGAACACCGGGGAGCTGTTTTTT.

The V gene is TRBV20-1, the J gene TRBJ2-7, with D unresolved. CDR1 is DFQATT and CDR2 is SNEGSKA in the germline V gene (reference sequence). This CDR3 is 11 amino acids long. Trimming took off 6 bases at V and 12 bases at J, with 18 bases between the two ends. The CDR3 DNA reads as TGCAGTGCCCCCTTCGGTGGCGCAGCGTACTTC. It translates to CSAPFGGAAYF.

V is TRBV5-1 and J is TRBJ2-3; maybe TRBD2 (7 bases). Germline V gene data show CDR1 as SGHRS and CDR2 as YFSETQ. This CDR3 comprises 15 residues. Trimming removed 0 bases at V and 3 bases at J, with 11 bases between. The CDR3 DNA is TGCGCCAGCAGCTTGGAACAGGGAGGGACAGATACGCAGTATTTT. Amino acids: CASSLEQGGTDTQYF.

The J gene is TRBJ2-5, the V gene TRBV7-6; D ambiguous. This CDR3 has 15 amino acids. The V end lost 3 bases, the J end lost 5 bases, and 16 bases lay between the germline ends. Germline-derived CDR1 and CDR2 are SGHVS and FNYEAQ. CDR3 nucleotide sequence: TGTGCCAGCAGCTTCCATCATGGGGTCGGGGAGACCCAGTACTTC. It translates to CASSFHHGVGETQYF.

The rearrangement uses TRBV7-8 and TRBJ1-3; D is unresolved. Germline V gene lookup returns CDR1 SGHVS and CDR2 FQNEAQ. The CDR3 is 17 residues long. Trimming took off 0 bases at V and 0 bases at J, with 12 bases between the two ends. The CDR3 spells CASSLARRENSGNTIYF. In DNA form, the CDR3 reads TGTGCCAGCAGCTTAGCGAGGAGGGAAAACTCTGGAAACACCATATATTTT. The whole variable domain, filled in from reference TRBV7-8 and TRBJ1-3, reads GAGVSQSPRYKVAKRGQDVALRCDPISGHVSLFWYQQALGQGPEFLTYFQNEAQLDKSGLPSDRFFAERPEGSVSTLKIQRTQQEDSAVYLCASSLARRENSGNTIYFGEGSWLTVV.

The chain employs TRBV4-3 and TRBJ2-2; 9 bases line up with TRBD2. Germline lookup yields CDR1 LGHNA and CDR2 YSLEER. This CDR3 spans 15 amino acids. Unmatched junction bases numbered 2, after V lost 0 bases and J lost 6 bases. The CDR3, as DNA: TGCGCCAGCAGCCAAGAGTGGACTAGCGCCGGGGAGCTGTTTTTT. Translated: CASSQEWTSAGELFF.

The chain is built from TRBV5-1 and TRBJ1-2, with D tentatively TRBD1 (5 bases). The CDR3 is 13 residues long. Per germline, CDR1 SGHRS and CDR2 YFSETQ. Trimming shortened V by 1 base and J by 6 bases, and 10 bases separated the two germline ends. CDR3 amino acids: CASSLPQEDGYTF. The CDR3 coding sequence is TGCGCCAGCAGCTTGCCACAGGAGGATGGCTACACCTTC. Based on the CDR3 plus reference TRBV5-1 and TRBJ1-2, the full variable domain is KAGVTQTPRYLIKTRGQQVTLSCSPISGHRSVSWYQQTPGQGLQFLFEYFSETQRNKGNFPGRFSGRQFSNSRSEMNVSTLELGDSALYLCASSLPQEDGYTFGSGTRLTVV.

The chain employs TRBV28 and TRBJ2-7, with TRBD1 matching over 7 bases. J lost 5 bases, V lost 8 bases, and 15 bases had no gene match. Germline CDR1 is MDHEN and CDR2 is SYDVKM. The CDR3 runs to 15 residues. This CDR3 is CASPPSGTAFHEQYF. CDR3 nucleotide sequence: TGTGCCAGCCCACCATCGGGGACAGCGTTCCACGAGCAGTACTTC.

This clone was seen just once. The chain joins TRBV28 to TRBJ1-5; possible D gene TRBD1, 5 bases. The CDR3 sequence is 13 residues long. Germline CDR1 and CDR2: MDHEN and SYDVKM. V shed 10 bases and J shed 5 bases, with 15 bases lying between them. The CDR3 here is CATELGGYQPQHF. The CDR3 nucleotides are TGTGCCACCGAGCTCGGGGGGTATCAGCCCCAGCATTTT.

J is TRBJ1-1 and V is TRBV7-2; tentatively, D is TRBD1 (6 bases). Trimming took off 5 bases at V and 6 bases at J, with 19 bases between the two ends. Germline lookup yields CDR1 SGHTA and CDR2 FQGNSA. CDR3 size: 15 residues. The CDR3 DNA reads TGTGCCAGCAGCCCGAACGGGGGGCTGTGGTCTGAAGCTTTCTTT. It codes for CASSPNGGLWSEAFF.

The rearrangement joins TRBV5-6 to TRBJ2-5; perhaps TRBD1 as D (6 bases). V was clipped by 10 bases and J by 2 bases, with 15 bases between them. The CDR3 is 13 residues long. Germline V gives CDR1 SGHDT, CDR2 YYEEEE. The CDR3 here is CAVGEGVQETQYF. In nucleotides, the CDR3 is TGTGCCGTCGGTGAGGGGGTACAAGAGACCCAGTACTTC.

The V call is TRBV7-9, the J call TRBJ1-2; D may be TRBD1 (6 bases). The CDR3 loop spans 14 amino acids. Deletions cut 6 bases from V and 8 bases from J, with 19 bases between. Germline V CDR1 and CDR2: SEHNR, FQNEAQ (reference sequence). The CDR3 bases are TGTGCCAGCAGGGAGTTGGGAACAGGGTTGGGCTACACCTTC. Translated, it gives CASRELGTGLGYTF.

This chain links TRBV29-1 with TRBJ2-3; TRBD2 aligns across 7 bases. The trim removed 7 bases at V and 6 bases at J, leaving 13 bases unmatched. This CDR3 is 14 amino acids long. CDR1 and CDR2 (germline): SQVTM, ANQGSEA. DNA of the CDR3: TGCAGCGGTGATGGCGGGGGAATTGGGGATACGCAGTATTTT. Translated: CSGDGGGIGDTQYF.

The genes are TRBV6-4 and TRBJ1-3; 10 positions agree with TRBD1. The CDR3 has 17 residues. CDR1 MRHNA and CDR2 SNTAGT come from the germline V gene. The trim removed 9 bases at V and 0 bases at J, leaving 11 bases unmatched. Here the CDR3 reads CASGTGATPLSGNTIYF. DNA for the CDR3: TGTGCCAGTGGGACAGGGGCGACCCCACTCTCTGGAAACACCATATATTTT.

The chain is built from TRBV4-1 and TRBJ2-1, with 7 nucleotides matching TRBD1. The CDR3 has 15 residues. Losses at the gene ends were 3 bases for V and 5 bases for J; bases not matched to a gene: 7. CDR1 and CDR2 from the germline V gene are MGHRA and YSYEKL. The DNA for the CDR3 is TGCGCCAGCAGCCAGACGACAGGGAGCCACAATGAGCAGTTCTTC. Translating gives CASSQTTGSHNEQFF.

The gene calls are TRBV10-3 and TRBJ2-7; no firm D call. The CDR3 runs 11 residues. V gave up 11 bases and J gave up 5 bases, with 13 bases separating them. Germline CDR1 ENHRY, CDR2 SYGVKD. CDR3 sequence (DNA): TGTGCCTCAGGACGAGAGGACGAGCAGTACTTC. Translated, it gives CASGREDEQYF.

This rearrangement joins TRBV7-9 to TRBJ2-3, with D perhaps assigned TRBD1 or TRBD2 (5 bases each). V lost 6 bases, J lost 0 bases, and 16 bases lay in between. Germline V gives CDR1 SEHNR, CDR2 FQNEAQ (reference sequence). The CDR3 runs to 16 residues. The CDR3 loop reads CASSGSRGGSTDTQYF. In DNA form, the CDR3 reads TGTGCCAGCAGTGGCTCTCGGGGCGGGAGCACAGATACGCAGTATTTT.

This clone was seen only once. The chain recombines TRBV19 with TRBJ2-1, with 8 positions matching TRBD2. This CDR3 spans 16 amino acids. The germline gives CDR1 LNHDA, CDR2 SQIVND (reference sequence). Losses at the gene ends were 5 bases for V and 0 bases for J; bases not matched to a gene: 6. CDR3 in amino acids: CASSSRLASSYNEQFF. CDR3 nucleotide sequence: TGTGCCAGTAGTTCCCGACTAGCGAGCTCCTACAATGAGCAGTTCTTC.